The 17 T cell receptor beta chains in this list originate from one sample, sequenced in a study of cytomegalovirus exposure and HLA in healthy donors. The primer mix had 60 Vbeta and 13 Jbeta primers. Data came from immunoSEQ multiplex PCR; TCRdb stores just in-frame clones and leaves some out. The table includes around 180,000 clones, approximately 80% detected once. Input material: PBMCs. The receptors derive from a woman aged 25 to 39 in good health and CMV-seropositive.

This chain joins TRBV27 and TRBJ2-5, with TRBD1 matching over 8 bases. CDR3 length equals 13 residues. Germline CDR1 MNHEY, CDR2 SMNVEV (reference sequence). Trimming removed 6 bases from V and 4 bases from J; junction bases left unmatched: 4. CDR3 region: CASSGQGRETQYF. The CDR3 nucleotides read TGTGCCAGCAGCGGACAGGGAAGAGAGACCCAGTACTTC.

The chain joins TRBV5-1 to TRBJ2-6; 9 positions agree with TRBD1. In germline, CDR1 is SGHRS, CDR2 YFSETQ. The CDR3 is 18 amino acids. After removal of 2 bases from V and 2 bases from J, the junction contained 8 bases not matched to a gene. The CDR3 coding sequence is TGCGCCAGCAGCTTACGGGAAACAGGGGGCGCTGGGGCCAACGTCCTGACTTTC. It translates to CASSLRETGGAGANVLTF.

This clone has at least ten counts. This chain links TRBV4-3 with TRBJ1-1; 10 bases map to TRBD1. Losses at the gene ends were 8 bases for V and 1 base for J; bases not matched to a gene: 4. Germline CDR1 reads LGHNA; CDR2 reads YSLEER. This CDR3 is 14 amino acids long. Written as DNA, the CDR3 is TGCGCCAGCGGGTGGGACAGGGGGAACACTGAAGCTTTCTTT. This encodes CASGWDRGNTEAFF.

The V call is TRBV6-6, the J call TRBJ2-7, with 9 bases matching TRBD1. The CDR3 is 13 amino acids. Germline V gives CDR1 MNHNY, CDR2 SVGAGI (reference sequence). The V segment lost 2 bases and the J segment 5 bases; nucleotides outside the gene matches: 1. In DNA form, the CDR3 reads TGTGCCAGCAGTTACCGGGACAGGGACGAGCAGTACTTC. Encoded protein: CASSYRDRDEQYF.

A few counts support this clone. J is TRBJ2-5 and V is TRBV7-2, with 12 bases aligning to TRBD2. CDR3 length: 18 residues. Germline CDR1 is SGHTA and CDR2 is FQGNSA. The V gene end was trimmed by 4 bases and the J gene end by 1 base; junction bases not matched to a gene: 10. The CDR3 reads CASSSFGLAGFLQETQYF. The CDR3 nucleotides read TGTGCCAGCAGCTCATTCGGACTAGCGGGGTTCCTCCAAGAGACCCAGTACTTC.

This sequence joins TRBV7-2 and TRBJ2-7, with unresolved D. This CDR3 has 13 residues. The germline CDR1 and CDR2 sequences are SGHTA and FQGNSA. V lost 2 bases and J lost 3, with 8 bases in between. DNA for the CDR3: TGTGCCAGCAGCTTATCTACTGGCTACGAGCAGTACTTC. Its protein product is CASSLSTGYEQYF.

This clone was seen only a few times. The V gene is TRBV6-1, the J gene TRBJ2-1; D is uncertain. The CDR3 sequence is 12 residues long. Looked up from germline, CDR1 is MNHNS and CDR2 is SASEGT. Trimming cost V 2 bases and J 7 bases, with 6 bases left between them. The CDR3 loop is CASSEQANEQFF. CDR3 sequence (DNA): TGTGCCAGCAGTGAACAGGCGAATGAGCAGTTCTTC.

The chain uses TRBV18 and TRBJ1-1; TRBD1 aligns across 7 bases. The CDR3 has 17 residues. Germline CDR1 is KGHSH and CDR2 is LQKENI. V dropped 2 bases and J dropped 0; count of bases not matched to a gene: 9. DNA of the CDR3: TGTGCCAGCTCACCAGTTTACACAGGGGCTATGAACACTGAAGCTTTCTTT. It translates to CASSPVYTGAMNTEAFF.

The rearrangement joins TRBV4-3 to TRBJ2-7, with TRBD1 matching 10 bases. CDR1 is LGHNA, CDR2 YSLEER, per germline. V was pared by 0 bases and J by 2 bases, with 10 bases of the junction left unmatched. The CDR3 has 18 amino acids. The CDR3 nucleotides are TGCGCCAGCAGCCAAGATCCCGGGACAGGGGCGAGACCCTACGAGCAGTACTTC. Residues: CASSQDPGTGARPYEQYF.

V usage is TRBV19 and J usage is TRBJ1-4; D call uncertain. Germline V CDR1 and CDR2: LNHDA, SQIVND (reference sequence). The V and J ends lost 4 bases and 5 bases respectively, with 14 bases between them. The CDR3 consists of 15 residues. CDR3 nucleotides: TGTGCCAGTAGTACGAGTGCATCGTCAAATGAAAAACTGTTTTTT. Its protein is CASSTSASSNEKLFF.

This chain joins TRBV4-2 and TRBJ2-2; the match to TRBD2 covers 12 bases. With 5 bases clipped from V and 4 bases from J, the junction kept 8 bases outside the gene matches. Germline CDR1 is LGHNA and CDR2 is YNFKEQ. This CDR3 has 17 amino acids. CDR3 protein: CASSTLAGGRGTGELFF. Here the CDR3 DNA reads TGTGCCAGCAGCACGCTAGCGGGGGGGCGGGGCACCGGGGAGCTGTTTTTT.

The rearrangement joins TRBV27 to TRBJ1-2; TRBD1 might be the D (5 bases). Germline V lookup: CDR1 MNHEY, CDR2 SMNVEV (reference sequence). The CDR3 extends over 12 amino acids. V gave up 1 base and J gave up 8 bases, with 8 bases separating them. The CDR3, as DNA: TGTGCCAGCAGTTTATACGGGGGGGGCTACACCTTC. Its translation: CASSLYGGGYTF.

In DNA, the CDR3 is TGTGCCAGCAGTTACGCGGACAGGGTGCCTAATCAGCCCCAGCATTTT. This sequence encodes CASSYADRVPNQPQHF. The genes are TRBV6-6 and TRBJ1-5; TRBD1 agrees at 8 bases. CDR3 length: 16 residues. The V gene end was trimmed by 2 bases and the J gene end by 4 bases; junction bases not matched to a gene: 7. Germline V gene lookup returns CDR1 MNHNY and CDR2 SVGAGI (reference sequence).

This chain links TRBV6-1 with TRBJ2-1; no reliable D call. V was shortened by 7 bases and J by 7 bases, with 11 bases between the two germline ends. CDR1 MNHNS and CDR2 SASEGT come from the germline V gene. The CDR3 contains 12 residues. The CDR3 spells CASIEEFNEQFF. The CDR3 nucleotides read TGTGCCAGCATCGAGGAGTTTAATGAGCAGTTCTTC.

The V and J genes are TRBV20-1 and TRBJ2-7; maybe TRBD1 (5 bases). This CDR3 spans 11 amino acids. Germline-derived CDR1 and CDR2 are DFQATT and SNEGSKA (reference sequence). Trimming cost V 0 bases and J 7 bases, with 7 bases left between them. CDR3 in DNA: TGCAGTGCTAGAGACTGGACAGAGCAGTACTTC. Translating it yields CSARDWTEQYF.

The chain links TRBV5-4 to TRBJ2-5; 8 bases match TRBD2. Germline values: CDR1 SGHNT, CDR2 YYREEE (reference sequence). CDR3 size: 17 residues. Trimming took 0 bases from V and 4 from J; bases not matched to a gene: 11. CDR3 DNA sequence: TGTGCCAGCAGCTTGGGGTCGGTCGCGGGAGGTCGAGAGACCCAGTACTTC. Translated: CASSLGSVAGGRETQYF.

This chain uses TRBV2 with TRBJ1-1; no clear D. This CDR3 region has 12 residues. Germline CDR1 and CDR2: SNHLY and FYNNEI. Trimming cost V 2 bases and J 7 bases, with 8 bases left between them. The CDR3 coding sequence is TGTGCCAGCAGTGAATTGGGCTGTGAAGCTTTCTTT. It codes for CASSELGCEAFF.